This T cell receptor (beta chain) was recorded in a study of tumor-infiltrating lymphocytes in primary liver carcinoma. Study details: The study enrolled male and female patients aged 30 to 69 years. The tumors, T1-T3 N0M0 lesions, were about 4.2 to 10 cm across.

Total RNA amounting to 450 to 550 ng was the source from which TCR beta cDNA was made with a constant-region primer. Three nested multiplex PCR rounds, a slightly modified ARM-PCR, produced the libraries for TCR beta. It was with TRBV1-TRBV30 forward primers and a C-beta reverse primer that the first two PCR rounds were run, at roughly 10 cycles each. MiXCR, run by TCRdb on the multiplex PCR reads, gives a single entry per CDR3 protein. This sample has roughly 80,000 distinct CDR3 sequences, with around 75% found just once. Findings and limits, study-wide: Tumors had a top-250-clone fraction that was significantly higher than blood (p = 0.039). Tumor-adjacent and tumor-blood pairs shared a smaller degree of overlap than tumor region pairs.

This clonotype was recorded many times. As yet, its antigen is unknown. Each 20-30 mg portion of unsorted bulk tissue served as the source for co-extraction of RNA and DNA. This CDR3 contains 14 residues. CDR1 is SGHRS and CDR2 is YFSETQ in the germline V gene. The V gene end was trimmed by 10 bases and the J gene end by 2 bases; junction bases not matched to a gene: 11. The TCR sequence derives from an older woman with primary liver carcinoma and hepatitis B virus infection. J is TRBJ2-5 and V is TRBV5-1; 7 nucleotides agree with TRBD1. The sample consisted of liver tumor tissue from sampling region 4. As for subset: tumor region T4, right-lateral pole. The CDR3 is CAAARDSYQETQYF. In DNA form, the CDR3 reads TGCGCCGCAGCAAGGGACAGCTATCAAGAGACCCAGTACTTC.